A selection of T cell receptor beta chains follows, all from one sample in a study of T-cell memory formation after mild COVID-19. TCRdb reprocessed the 5' RACE reads via MiXCR and lists one record per CDR3 protein. The sample has around 200,000 distinct CDR3 sequences; 10% are singletons. Material: PBMCs or a T cell subset sorted from them (not recorded which). These receptor sequences come from a man younger than 35 who had mild COVID-19 (a few samples of this study predate the infection). Cell type and time point are not known. The CDR3 runs from the conserved cysteine through the conserved F or W. The order of the fields is J gene, D gene, clone size, V gene, CDR3 protein, CDR3 DNA. The D gene is left open where the match is weak. Size is stated for part of the rows, as once, few or many counts, or as a class when the clone is expanded.

TRBJ2-2,TRBD1,many,TRBV7-2,CASSFTGAGTGELFF,TGTGCCAGCAGCTTTACAGGGGCAGGTACCGGGGAGCTGTTTTTT
TRBJ2-3,-,-,TRBV7-3,CASSLGGLVADTQYF,TGTGCCAGCAGCTTAGGCGGGCTGGTGGCAGATACGCAGTATTTT
TRBJ2-3,-,-,TRBV14,CASSQVGPGKYF,TGTGCCAGCAGCCAAGTAGGTCCGGGGAAGTATTTT
TRBJ2-3,-,-,TRBV12-3/TRBV12-4,CASSLQRSDTQYF,TGTGCCAGCAGTTTACAACGGTCAGATACGCAGTATTTT
TRBJ2-3,-,once,TRBV5-1,CASSRTLTGFTDTQYF,TGCGCCAGCAGTCGGACTTTAACCGGGTTCACAGATACGCAGTATTTT
TRBJ2-5,-,few,TRBV10-3,CAISEREETQYF,TGTGCCATCAGTGAGAGGGAAGAGACCCAGTACTTC
TRBJ2-6,-,many,TRBV5-5,CASSLTRFSGANVLTF,TGTGCCAGCAGCTTGACTAGGTTTTCTGGGGCCAACGTCCTGACTTTC
TRBJ2-1,-,-,TRBV2,CASSEALLDRDYNEQFF,TGTGCCAGCAGTGAAGCGCTTCTGGACAGAGACTACAATGAGCAGTTCTTC
TRBJ2-1,-,few,TRBV20-1,CSARDRRGSYNEQFF,TGCAGTGCTAGAGATAGGCGGGGCTCCTACAATGAGCAGTTCTTC
TRBJ2-4,-,many,TRBV7-2,CASSTPSAAGTLAKNIQYF,TGTGCCAGCAGCACCCCCTCCGCGGCAGGCACGTTAGCCAAAAACATTCAGTACTTC
TRBJ2-3,TRBD2,few,TRBV9,CASSVEAGGFTDTQYF,TGTGCCAGCAGCGTAGAAGCGGGGGGGTTTACAGATACGCAGTATTTT
TRBJ2-1,TRBD1,many,TRBV7-3,CASSPTPGTGGSYNEQFF,TGTGCCAGCAGCCCCACCCCGGGCACAGGGGGCTCCTACAATGAGCAGTTCTTC
TRBJ1-2,-,few,TRBV7-2,CASSSPGAADGYTF,TGTGCCAGCAGCTCCCCGGGGGCCGCGGATGGCTACACCTTC
TRBJ2-1,TRBD2,-,TRBV9,CASSVVPAGGHNEQFF,TGTGCCAGCAGCGTAGTCCCAGCGGGGGGGCACAATGAGCAGTTCTTC
TRBJ2-3,TRBD2,-,TRBV25-1,CASTPGGPVLTDTQYF,TGTGCCAGCACCCCGGGGGGACCAGTACTCACAGATACGCAGTATTTT
TRBJ1-5,-,-,TRBV30,CAWSAQGDQPQHF,TGTGCCTGGAGTGCACAGGGCGATCAGCCCCAGCATTTT
TRBJ2-6,TRBD2,-,TRBV7-3,CASSPRGVLNSGANVLTF,TGTGCCAGCAGCCCCCGGGGGGTACTGAACTCTGGGGCCAACGTCCTGACTTTC
TRBJ2-3,-,-,TRBV28,CASSSPGTLSTDTQYF,TGTGCCAGCAGTTCCCCCGGGACACTGAGCACAGATACGCAGTATTTT
TRBJ2-5,-,many,TRBV12-3/TRBV12-4,CASSLGDEQETQYF,TGTGCCAGCAGTTTAGGGGATGAACAAGAGACCCAGTACTTC
TRBJ2-3,-,few,TRBV7-2,CASSPAPGDTQYF,TGTGCCAGCAGCCCAGCACCGGGGGATACGCAGTATTTT
TRBJ2-7,-,many,TRBV20-1,CSARGGGGTYEQYF,TGCAGTGCTAGGGGCGGCGGAGGAACCTACGAGCAGTACTTC
TRBJ1-1,-,many,TRBV18,CASSPGRLHAEAFF,TGTGCCAGCTCACCGGGACGGCTTCACGCTGAAGCTTTCTTT
TRBJ2-1,-,-,TRBV21-1,CASSFRTGGFSNEQFF,TGTGCCAGCAGCTTCCGGACAGGGGGATTCTCCAATGAGCAGTTCTTC
TRBJ1-6,-,few,TRBV4-2,CASSERGGSYNSPLHF,TGTGCCAGCAGTGAGCGGGGTGGCTCCTATAATTCACCCCTCCACTTT
TRBJ2-7,TRBD1,few,TRBV7-2,CASSLGPGQGLKGEQYF,TGTGCCAGCAGCTTAGGGCCGGGACAGGGGTTGAAGGGCGAGCAGTACTTC
TRBJ1-6,TRBD1,few,TRBV5-1,CASSRDRVDSPLHF,TGCGCCAGCAGTCGAGACAGGGTTGATTCACCCCTCCACTTT
TRBJ1-1,-,-,TRBV6-6,CASSLVGPANTEAFF,TGTGCCAGCAGCCTCGTCGGGCCAGCGAACACTGAAGCTTTCTTT
TRBJ1-2,TRBD1,few,TRBV28,CASTKQGDGYTF,TGTGCCAGCACTAAACAGGGGGATGGCTACACCTTC
TRBJ2-3,-,few,TRBV5-5,CASSLIWSGRADTQYF,TGTGCCAGCAGCTTGATCTGGAGCGGCCGGGCAGATACGCAGTATTTT
TRBJ1-1,TRBD1,-,TRBV12-3/TRBV12-4,CASSPRGQGTEAFF,TGTGCCAGCAGTCCGCGGGGACAGGGCACTGAAGCTTTCTTT
TRBJ1-2,TRBD1,-,TRBV3-1,CASSHDRERIYGYTF,TGTGCCAGCAGCCACGACAGGGAAAGGATCTATGGCTACACCTTC
TRBJ2-5,TRBD2,many,TRBV6-1,CASIRGTSGKETQYF,TGTGCCAGCATTCGCGGGACTAGCGGCAAAGAGACCCAGTACTTC
TRBJ2-3,-,few,TRBV6-1,CANQRVWDFTDTQYF,TGTGCCAACCAACGAGTGTGGGACTTCACAGATACGCAGTATTTT
TRBJ2-2,TRBD2,few,TRBV10-3,CASSAFSSGGSTGELFF,TGTGCCAGCAGTGCGTTTTCTAGCGGGGGGTCCACCGGGGAGCTGTTTTTT
TRBJ1-3,-,many,TRBV7-2,CASSPGGNTIYF,TGTGCCAGCAGCCCGGGTGGAAACACCATATATTTT
TRBJ2-5,-,-,TRBV10-3,CAISPAEYQETQYF,TGTGCCATCAGCCCAGCAGAGTACCAAGAGACCCAGTACTTC
TRBJ1-1,TRBD1,few,TRBV5-4,CASSSWDRSNTEAFF,TGTGCCAGCAGCTCCTGGGACAGGAGTAACACTGAAGCTTTCTTT
TRBJ2-3,-,-,TRBV12-3/TRBV12-4,CASSLELRGGFRDTQYF,TGTGCCAGCAGTTTGGAGTTGCGGGGCGGGTTTAGGGATACGCAGTATTTT
TRBJ1-1,TRBD1,few,TRBV4-3,CASSLTGQSNTEAFF,TGCGCCAGCAGCCTGACGGGACAGTCGAACACTGAAGCTTTCTTT
TRBJ1-4,-,few,TRBV5-1,CASSLSAQNNEKLFF,TGCGCCAGCAGCTTGTCCGCGCAGAATAATGAAAAACTGTTTTTT
TRBJ2-1,-,few,TRBV4-1,CASSQKGGSLYNEQFF,TGCGCCAGCAGCCAGAAGGGCGGGTCGCTATACAATGAGCAGTTCTTC
TRBJ2-5,TRBD2,-,TRBV12-3/TRBV12-4,CASSLALAGGYQETQYF,TGTGCCAGCAGTTTAGCGCTAGCGGGGGGGTACCAAGAGACCCAGTACTTC
TRBJ2-3,-,few,TRBV20-1,CSAPSTDTQYF,TGCAGTGCCCCCTCGACAGATACGCAGTATTTT
TRBJ2-5,TRBD1,-,TRBV18,CASSPVEQGARETQYF,TGTGCCAGCTCACCAGTGGAACAGGGGGCGCGAGAGACCCAGTACTTC
TRBJ2-3,TRBD1,-,TRBV5-1,CASSITDRGPTDTQYF,TGCGCCAGCAGCATAACCGACAGGGGGCCTACAGATACGCAGTATTTT
TRBJ2-3,TRBD2,-,TRBV10-3,CATSSSGDSTDTQYF,TGTGCCACTTCCTCTAGCGGGGACAGCACAGATACGCAGTATTTT
TRBJ2-5,TRBD1,few,TRBV2,CASSARTGAKETQYF,TGTGCCAGCAGTGCTAGGACAGGGGCAAAAGAGACCCAGTACTTC
TRBJ1-5,-,few,TRBV7-2,CASSLVGSNQPQHF,TGTGCCAGCAGCTTAGTGGGGAGCAATCAGCCCCAGCATTTT
TRBJ2-1,TRBD1,few,TRBV6-5,CASSWRGQGYGEQFF,TGTGCCAGCAGTTGGCGTGGACAGGGGTATGGTGAGCAGTTCTTC
TRBJ1-1,TRBD1,few,TRBV5-1,CASSFVGQPNTEAFF,TGCGCCAGCAGCTTCGTGGGACAGCCGAACACTGAAGCTTTCTTT
TRBJ2-3,-,-,TRBV5-8,CASPTIGRTDTQYF,TGTGCCAGCCCAACCATTGGACGCACAGATACGCAGTATTTT
TRBJ2-5,TRBD1,many,TRBV5-1,CASSLVQGGQETQYF,TGCGCCAGCAGCTTGGTACAGGGGGGACAAGAGACCCAGTACTTC
TRBJ1-4,-,-,TRBV20-1,CSARKDLNEKLFF,TGCAGTGCCCGCAAGGACCTTAATGAAAAACTGTTTTTT